This TCR beta chain comes out of a study of T cell responses to AZD1222 COVID-19 vaccine. Generated by immunoSEQ multiplex PCR, the TCRdb table keeps only in-frame clones and is missing some. The sample holds about 110,000 clones; over 85% are singletons and the top ten take roughly 2%. Notes on this clone: Its matching antigen is unknown.

The V end was cut by 5 bases, the J end by 3 bases, with 8 bases between. Germline V gives CDR1 SGHTA, CDR2 FQGNSA. This CDR3 comprises 12 residues. General study findings and limits: At baseline, seropositivity was found in only a handful of AZD1222 recipients. Donors skewed white British and female; clonal diversity was possibly underestimated. Reportedly, close to half of spike-specific TCRs are directed against unmutated variant regions. Spike as a whole was targeted by vaccine-associated CD4 TCRs, dominant at 160-218 and 743-854.

The sequence derives from an adult in good health. The rearrangement joins TRBV7-2 to TRBJ2-7, with D uncertain. This specimen consisted of peripheral blood, obtained on day 0 of AZD1222 vaccination. The CDR3 DNA is TGTGCCAGCAGCCCTACATTCTACGAGCAGTACTTC. This gives the protein CASSPTFYEQYF.